Below, 27 T cell receptor beta chains from the same sample are listed, as sequenced in a study of T cell responses to AZD1222 COVID-19 vaccine. Assay used: immunoSEQ multiplex PCR; TCRdb lists only in-frame clones, some missing. The top ten hold over 1.5% of the sample, which has about 120,000 clones, roughly 92% seen once. This specimen consisted of peripheral blood, obtained on day 0 of AZD1222 vaccination. Receptor source: an adult in good health.

This clone was found many times. The rearrangement links TRBV11-2 to TRBJ2-7, with D possibly TRBD1 on 5 matching bases. This CDR3 comprises 15 residues. CDR1 is SGHAT, CDR2 FQNNGV, per germline. Between the trimmed V and J ends, which lost 1 base and 4 bases, there was a span of 14 bases. The CDR3 here is CASSLGGGEGYEQYF. In nucleotides, the CDR3 is TGTGCCAGCAGCTTAGGGGGCGGAGAAGGGTACGAGCAGTACTTC.

The rearrangement uses TRBV5-1 and TRBJ2-7; 12 bases match TRBD1. The V and J ends lost 3 bases and 5 bases, in that order; junction bases with no gene match: 6. CDR3 length equals 15 residues. The V gene's germline CDR1 is SGHRS and CDR2 YFSETQ. The CDR3 loop is CASSWLGTGGHEQYF. The CDR3 DNA reads TGCGCCAGCAGCTGGCTGGGGACAGGGGGCCACGAGCAGTACTTC.

This clone was detected only once. The chain recombines TRBV9 with TRBJ2-1, with a weak D call TRBD2 (5 bases). The V end was cut by 0 bases, the J end by 4 bases, with 11 bases between. The germline V gene encodes CDR1 SGDLS and CDR2 YYNGEE. The CDR3 is 15 amino acids. DNA for the CDR3: TGTGCCAGCAGCGTAGACGGGAACCGTTACAATGAGCAGTTCTTC. Amino acids: CASSVDGNRYNEQFF.

The V gene is TRBV7-2, the J gene TRBJ1-2; D not certain. This CDR3 spans 13 amino acids. Germline-derived CDR1 and CDR2 are SGHTA and FQGNSA. Trimming stripped 1 base from V and 8 bases from J, with 11 bases between. The CDR3 sequence: CASSLVRFSGYTF. In DNA, the CDR3 is TGTGCCAGCAGCTTAGTCAGGTTCTCGGGCTACACCTTC.

V gene TRBV6-4 combines with J gene TRBJ2-1; D is perhaps TRBD1 (5 bases). The CDR3 has 14 residues. Germline V gene data show CDR1 as MRHNA and CDR2 as SNTAGT. V lost 2 bases, J lost 9 bases, and 14 bases lay in between. CDR3 protein: CASSDVSGAGEQFF. In DNA, the CDR3 is TGTGCCAGCAGTGACGTTTCTGGGGCCGGTGAGCAGTTCTTC.

The chain combines TRBV2 with TRBJ2-5; D remains unclear. The CDR3 totals 14 residues. Germline values: CDR1 SNHLY, CDR2 FYNNEI. Trimming left V 5 bases short and J 0 bases short, with 10 bases between. The CDR3 sequence: CASSSDLYQETQYF. In DNA form, the CDR3 reads TGTGCCAGCAGTTCAGACCTGTACCAAGAGACCCAGTACTTC.

This clone appeared a single time. In DNA form, the CDR3 reads TGTGCCAGTCAGACTAGAGCGAACACCGGGGAGCTGTTTTTT. This codes for CASQTRANTGELFF. The chain combines TRBV19 with TRBJ2-2, with D perhaps TRBD2 (6 bases). Between the trimmed V and J ends, which lost 8 bases and 0 bases, there was a span of 10 bases. This CDR3 is built from 14 residues. CDR1 is LNHDA and CDR2 is SQIVND in the germline V gene (reference sequence). Drawing the rest from reference TRBV19 and TRBJ2-2, the complete variable domain is DGGITQSPKYLFRKEGQNVTLSCEQNLNHDAMYWYRQDPGQGLRLIYYSQIVNDFQKGDIAEGYSVSREKKESFPLTVTSAQKNPTAFYLCASQTRANTGELFFGEGSRLTVL.

This chain links TRBV9 with TRBJ1-5; D gene unclear. The CDR3 loop spans 14 amino acids. Trimming stripped 4 bases from V and 4 bases from J, with 12 bases between. CDR1 is SGDLS, CDR2 YYNGEE, per germline. The CDR3, as DNA: TGTGCCAGCAGCCCCGGGAGTGAGAATCAGCCCCAGCATTTT. As protein: CASSPGSENQPQHF.

The chain uses TRBV5-1 and TRBJ2-3; D is tentatively TRBD1 or TRBD2 (6 bases each). Germline CDR1 and CDR2: SGHRS and YFSETQ. Deletions cut 6 bases from V and 0 bases from J, with 14 bases between. The length of the CDR3 is 15 residues. CDR3 sequence: CASTIQGGSTDTQYF. The CDR3 coding sequence is TGCGCCAGCACGATACAGGGAGGCAGCACAGATACGCAGTATTTT.

The J gene is TRBJ1-1, the V gene TRBV6-5, with D possibly TRBD1 on 5 matching bases. The CDR3 consists of 15 residues. Looked up from germline, CDR1 is MNHEY and CDR2 is SVGAGI. The V end was cut by 0 bases, the J end by 2 bases, with 10 bases between. CDR3 in amino acids: CASSYSPTANTEAFF. CDR3 bases: TGTGCCAGCAGTTACTCGCCGACAGCTAACACTGAAGCTTTCTTT.

The chain combines TRBV4-1 with TRBJ1-6; D is unresolved. Trimming took off 3 bases at V and 10 bases at J, with 16 bases between the two ends. The CDR3 consists of 15 residues. The germline gives CDR1 MGHRA, CDR2 YSYEKL. The CDR3, as DNA: TGCGCCAGCAGCCACTACAACGCTTTAGGATCACCCCTCCACTTT. Amino acid sequence: CASSHYNALGSPLHF.

This clone came up a few times. This chain joins TRBV25-1 and TRBJ1-5; D ambiguous. The germline V gene encodes CDR1 MGHDK and CDR2 SYGVNS. The CDR3 runs 13 residues. The V gene lost 6 bases and the J gene lost 6 bases, with 12 bases spanning the gap. CDR3 coding DNA: TGTGCCAGCAGCGGAAGGGAAAGTCAGCCCCAGCATTTT. This sequence encodes CASSGRESQPQHF.

The chain is built from TRBV30 and TRBJ1-4; D gene unclear. The V gene's germline CDR1 is GTSNPN and CDR2 SVGIG (reference sequence). Trimming removed 0 bases from V and 4 bases from J, with 6 bases in between. CDR3 length: 13 residues. CDR3 DNA sequence: TGTGCCTGGAGTGTACAGATTAATGAAAAACTGTTTTTT. It encodes CAWSVQINEKLFF.

This clone was found once. The CDR3 protein is CASSRGGALHF. DNA of the CDR3: TGTGCCAGCAGCCGCGGGGGGGCCCTCCACTTT. The J gene is TRBJ1-6, the V gene TRBV5-6, with D perhaps TRBD1 (5 bases). CDR1 is SGHDT, CDR2 YYEEEE, per germline. This CDR3 spans 11 amino acids. Between the trimmed V and J ends, which lost 4 bases and 14 bases, there was a span of 10 bases.

V usage is TRBV11-3 and J usage is TRBJ2-1; D is perhaps TRBD1 or TRBD2 (5 bases each). The CDR3 runs 14 residues. Trimming pared 1 base from V and 6 bases from J, leaving 10 bases between. Germline V gives CDR1 SGHNT, CDR2 YENEEA. This CDR3 reads CASSLGPGPNEQFF. The CDR3, as DNA: TGTGCCAGCAGCTTAGGGCCGGGACCCAATGAGCAGTTCTTC.

The chain uses TRBV19 and TRBJ2-2, with D tentatively TRBD2 (6 bases). Germline assignment: CDR1 LNHDA and CDR2 SQIVND (reference sequence). CDR3 size: 14 residues. V was cut by 10 bases and J by 1 base, with 13 bases left in between. CDR3: CATPSGLNTGELFF. The DNA for the CDR3 is TGTGCCACTCCGAGCGGGCTGAACACCGGGGAGCTGTTTTTT.

The rearrangement links TRBV24-1 to TRBJ2-7; D may match TRBD1 or TRBD2 (6 bases each). The germline CDR1 and CDR2 sequences are KGHDR and SFDVKD. The length of the CDR3 is 13 residues. The germline V and J ends were trimmed by 9 bases and 4 bases, with 15 bases remaining between them. The CDR3 nucleotides read TGTGCCACCCCTCGGGGGCGTGGATACGAGCAGTACGTC. The encoded protein is CATPRGRGYEQYV.

This clone was observed a few times. The chain recombines TRBV5-4 with TRBJ2-7; unclear D gene. CDR3 length: 11 amino acids. V was shortened by 1 base and J by 5 bases, with 4 bases between the two germline ends. Germline lookup yields CDR1 SGHNT and CDR2 YYREEE (reference sequence). CDR3 coding DNA: TGTGCCAGCAGCTTGTCTAACGAGCAGTACTTC. Protein product: CASSLSNEQYF. Supplemented by reference TRBV5-4 and TRBJ2-7, the full variable domain reads ETGVTQSPTHLIKTRGQQVTLRCSSQSGHNTVSWYQQALGQGPQFIFQYYREEENGRGNFPPRFSGLQFPNYSSELNVNALELDDSALYLCASSLSNEQYFGPGTRLTVT.

The V and J genes are TRBV6-4 and TRBJ1-1; 8 nucleotides line up with TRBD1. V shed 6 bases, J shed 3 bases, and the junction held 3 bases outside the gene matches. This CDR3 is 13 amino acids long. Germline CDR1 MRHNA, CDR2 SNTAGT. The CDR3 DNA follows: TGTGCCAGCAGGCAGGACAGGGACACTGAAGCTTTCTTT. It translates to CASRQDRDTEAFF.

V gene TRBV28 combines with J gene TRBJ1-4; D possibly corresponds to TRBD1 (6 bases). Trimming took off 7 bases at V and 8 bases at J, with 17 bases between the two ends. The CDR3 runs 14 residues. CDR1 is MDHEN and CDR2 is SYDVKM in the germline V gene. The CDR3 DNA sequence: TGTGCCAGCAATACACGAAACAGGGAAGAAAAACTGTTTTTT. Protein product: CASNTRNREEKLFF.

V gene TRBV13 combines with J gene TRBJ2-2; 11 bases agree with TRBD2. V gave up 5 bases and J gave up 5 bases; unmatched junction bases: 7. Germline CDR1 is PRHDT and CDR2 is FYEKMQ (reference sequence). This CDR3 spans 16 amino acids. DNA of the CDR3: TGTGCCAGCAGCGCACGACTAGCGGGGCTTACCGGGGAGCTGTTTTTT. Protein sequence: CASSARLAGLTGELFF.

The J gene is TRBJ1-5, the V gene TRBV5-1; 10 bases agree with TRBD1. The CDR3 loop spans 15 amino acids. V gave up 4 bases and J gave up 5 bases; unmatched junction bases: 6. Per germline, CDR1 SGHRS and CDR2 YFSETQ. The CDR3 DNA reads TGCGCCAGCAGCCCGTCCGGGACAGGGGATCAGCCCCAGCATTTT. Translated: CASSPSGTGDQPQHF. The full variable domain, with the rest looked up from reference TRBV5-1 and TRBJ1-5, is KAGVTQTPRYLIKTRGQQVTLSCSPISGHRSVSWYQQTPGQGLQFLFEYFSETQRNKGNFPGRFSGRQFSNSRSEMNVSTLELGDSALYLCASSPSGTGDQPQHFGDGTRLSIL.

The chain combines TRBV7-9 with TRBJ2-2; D remains unclear. Germline assignment: CDR1 SEHNR and CDR2 FQNEAQ (reference sequence). V was shortened by 2 bases and J by 2 bases, with 15 bases between the two germline ends. This CDR3 has 17 residues. CDR3: CASSLSWVNPNTGELFF. CDR3 coding DNA: TGTGCCAGCAGCTTATCGTGGGTGAACCCAAACACCGGGGAGCTGTTTTTT.

With regard to this clone: Other DNA sequences in this specimen translate into the identical CDR3. The chain carries TRBV18 and TRBJ1-1; D is perhaps TRBD1 (5 bases). The germline V gene has CDR1 KGHSH and CDR2 LQKENI. This CDR3 is 14 amino acids long. The V end was cut by 2 bases, the J end by 1 base, with 8 bases between. The DNA for the CDR3 is TGTGCCAGCTCACCAGGGGCCGGGAACACTGAAGCTTTCTTT. This codes for CASSPGAGNTEAFF.

The chain uses TRBV5-1 and TRBJ1-2; D is uncertain. This CDR3 contains 12 residues. Between the trimmed V and J ends, which lost 3 bases and 6 bases, there was a span of 9 bases. Germline CDR1 reads SGHRS; CDR2 reads YFSETQ. CDR3 amino acids: CASSSTFDGYTF. For the CDR3, the DNA is TGCGCCAGCAGCTCGACGTTCGATGGCTACACCTTC.

V and J are TRBV20-1 and TRBJ1-2; D may be TRBD1 (5 bases). Germline assignment: CDR1 DFQATT and CDR2 SNEGSKA (reference sequence). Trimming took off 3 bases at V and 8 bases at J, with 13 bases between the two ends. CDR3 length equals 12 residues. The CDR3 reads CSASLGAGGYTF. CDR3 nucleotide sequence: TGCAGTGCTAGTCTGGGCGCAGGGGGCTACACCTTC.

This clone was seen a handful of times. CDR3: CASSIQTNQFF. The CDR3 DNA sequence: TGTGCCAGTAGTATCCAGACGAATCAGTTCTTC. The rearrangement uses TRBV19 and TRBJ2-1; D remains unclear. CDR3 length: 11 residues. Looked up from germline, CDR1 is LNHDA and CDR2 is SQIVND (reference sequence). Trimming left V 3 bases short and J 13 bases short, with 10 bases between.